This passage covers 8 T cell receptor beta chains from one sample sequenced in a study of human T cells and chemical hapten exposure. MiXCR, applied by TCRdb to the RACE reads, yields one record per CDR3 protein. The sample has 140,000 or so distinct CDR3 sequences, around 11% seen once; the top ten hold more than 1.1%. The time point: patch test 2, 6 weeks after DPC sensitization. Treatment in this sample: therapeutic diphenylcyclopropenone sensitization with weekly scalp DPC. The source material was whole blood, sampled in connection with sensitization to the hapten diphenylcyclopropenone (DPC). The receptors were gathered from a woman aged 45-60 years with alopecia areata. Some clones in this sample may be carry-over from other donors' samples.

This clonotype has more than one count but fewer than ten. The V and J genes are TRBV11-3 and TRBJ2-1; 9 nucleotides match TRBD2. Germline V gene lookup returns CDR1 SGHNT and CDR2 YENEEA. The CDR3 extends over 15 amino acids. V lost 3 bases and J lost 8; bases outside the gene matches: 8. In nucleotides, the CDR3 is TGTGCCAGCAGCTTGAGAGGTAGCGGGAGCTATGAGCAGTTCTTC. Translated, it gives CASSLRGSGSYEQFF.

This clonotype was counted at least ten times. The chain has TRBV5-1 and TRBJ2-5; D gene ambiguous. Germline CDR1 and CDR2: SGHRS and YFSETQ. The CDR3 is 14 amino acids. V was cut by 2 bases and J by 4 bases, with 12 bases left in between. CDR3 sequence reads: CASSFRGNAETQYF. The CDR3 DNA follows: TGCGCCAGCAGCTTTCGTGGGAACGCAGAGACCCAGTACTTC.

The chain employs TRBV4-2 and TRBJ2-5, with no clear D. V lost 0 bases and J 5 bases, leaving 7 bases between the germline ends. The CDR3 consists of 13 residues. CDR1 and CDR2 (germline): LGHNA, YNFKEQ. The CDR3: CASSQERRETQYF. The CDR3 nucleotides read TGTGCCAGCAGCCAAGAGAGGCGGGAGACCCAGTACTTC.

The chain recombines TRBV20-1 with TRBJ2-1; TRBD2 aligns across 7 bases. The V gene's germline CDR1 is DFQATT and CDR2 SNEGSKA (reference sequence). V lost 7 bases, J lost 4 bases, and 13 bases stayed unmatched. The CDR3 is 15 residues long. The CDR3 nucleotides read TGCAGTGTCACCCCGACTAGCAATGGGTACAATGAGCAGTTCTTC. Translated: CSVTPTSNGYNEQFF.

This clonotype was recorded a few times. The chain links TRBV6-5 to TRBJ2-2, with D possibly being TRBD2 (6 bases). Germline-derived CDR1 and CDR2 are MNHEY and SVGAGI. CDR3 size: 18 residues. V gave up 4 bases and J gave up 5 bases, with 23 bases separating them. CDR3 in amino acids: CASSSIPGVLLGTGELFF. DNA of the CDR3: TGTGCCAGCAGTTCCATCCCGGGGGTCCTACTAGGGACCGGGGAGCTGTTTTTT.

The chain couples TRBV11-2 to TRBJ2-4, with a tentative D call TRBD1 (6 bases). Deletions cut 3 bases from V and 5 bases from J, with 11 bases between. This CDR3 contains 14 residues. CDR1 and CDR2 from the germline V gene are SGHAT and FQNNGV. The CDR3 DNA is TGTGCCAGCAGCTTGACCGGGACACAAAACATTCAGTACTTC. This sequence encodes CASSLTGTQNIQYF.

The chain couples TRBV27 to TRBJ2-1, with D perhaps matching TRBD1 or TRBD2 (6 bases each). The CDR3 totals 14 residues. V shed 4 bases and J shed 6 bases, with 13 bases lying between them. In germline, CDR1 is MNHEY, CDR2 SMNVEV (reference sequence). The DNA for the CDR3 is TGTGCCAGCAGTTCAGGGGAGGTTATCAATGAGCAGTTCTTC. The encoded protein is CASSSGEVINEQFF.

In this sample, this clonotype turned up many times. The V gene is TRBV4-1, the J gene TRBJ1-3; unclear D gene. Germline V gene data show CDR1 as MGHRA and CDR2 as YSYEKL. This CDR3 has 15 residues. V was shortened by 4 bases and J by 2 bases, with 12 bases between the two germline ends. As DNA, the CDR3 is TGCGCCAGCAGCCCGAGCGGGGTAACTGGAAACACCATATATTTT. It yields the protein CASSPSGVTGNTIYF.